The sequence of this TCR beta chain was determined in a study of cytomegalovirus exposure and HLA in healthy donors. Study details: Unique TCR beta sequences numbering some 120 million came from about 179 million T cells in an earlier analysis.

Study-wide findings and caveats: Most likely, a cluster of highly shared sequence variants arose as a sequencing artifact. A list of 164 TCR beta chains associated with cytomegalovirus was given. Donor immune exposure was known only as CMV serostatus.

Primers included in the PCR were 60 Vbeta and 13 Jbeta primers. TCRdb keeps only in-frame clones here, not all; method: immunoSEQ multiplex PCR. The sample has approximately 130,000 clones, 76% seen once. A remark on this clone: Its antigen remains unknown.

J was trimmed by 0 bases and V by 4 bases; bases with no gene match: 3. The CDR3 consists of 14 residues. In germline, CDR1 is SGHNT, CDR2 YYREEE (reference sequence). This receptor was obtained from a female donor in good health and CMV-seropositive. The chain recombines TRBV5-4 with TRBJ1-1; 7 positions agree with TRBD1. Sequencing was performed on PBMCs. Here the CDR3 DNA reads TGTGCCAGCAGCCGGGACAGTCTGAACACTGAAGCTTTCTTT. It translates to CASSRDSLNTEAFF.